The clone carrying this T cell receptor (beta chain) was detected a few times. The data are from a study of blood T cell repertoires in COVID-19. Study background: There were acute and convalescent COVID-19 samples, and they came from the United States, Italy and Spain. T cells, B-cell-depleted T cells, or PBMCs supplied cDNA or gDNA.

Original processing methods: Amplifying reference gene primers gave estimates of nucleated cell counts. Using immunoSEQ multiplex PCR, the repertoire was profiled, and TCRdb retains in-frame clones only, with some absent. V, J and clone size derive from that table, while D and trimming were established from the DNA sequence. This sample has around 60,000 clones, with around 90% found just once. The receptor was isolated from a man in his sixties with active COVID-19. Sequencing input: peripheral blood.

CDR3 nucleotide sequence: TGTGCCAGCAGATATGGGACAGACAATGAGCAGTTCTTC. Amino acids: CASRYGTDNEQFF. The chain joins TRBV6-5 to TRBJ2-1; TRBD1 agrees at 7 bases. V gave up 6 bases and J gave up 5 bases; unmatched junction bases: 4. CDR3 length equals 13 residues. Germline V lookup: CDR1 MNHEY, CDR2 SVGAGI.